The present entry profiles one TCR beta chain with its context. These data are taken from a study of preoperative IRX-2 immunotherapy in early breast cancer. Repertoires were generated with immunoSEQ multiplex PCR, while TCRdb's copy carries only in-frame clones and drops some. The table has approximately 28,000 clones, 65% to 85% seen once; the top ten hold roughly 3.2%. Stated treatment: preoperative locoregional IRX-2 cytokine immunotherapy. Samples came from a phase Ib trial of preoperative locoregional IRX-2 cytokine immunotherapy. Germline CDR1 reads MDHEN; CDR2 reads SYDVKM. Deletions cut 2 bases from V and 3 bases from J, with 5 bases between. The CDR3 length is 12 residues.

The chain is built from TRBV28 and TRBJ2-7; the D is unclear. This sample was taken from a patient treated with IRX-2 immunotherapy. The clonotype originates from a human donor with breast cancer. The CDR3 sequence: CASSLILYEQYF. CDR3 bases: TGTGCCAGCAGTTTAATACTCTACGAGCAGTACTTC. Based on the CDR3 plus reference TRBV28 and TRBJ2-7, the full variable domain is DVKVTQSSRYLVKRTGEKVFLECVQDMDHENMFWYRQDPGLGLRLIYFSYDVKMKEKGDIPEGYSVSREKKERFSLILESASTNQTSMYLCASSLILYEQYFGPGTRLTVT.